Listed here is a single T cell receptor (beta chain). Per the original methods: Lowest detectable productive clonotype frequency was 2.59 x 10-5. Measured with immunoSEQ multiplex PCR; TCRdb has only the in-frame clones, and not every one. V and J calls plus clone size are reproduced from that table; the DNA served to infer D and trimming. The sample contains about 32,000 clones, around nine tenths of which appear only once. The data derive from a study of STAT5B mutations in CD4+ large granular lymphocyte leukemia. CDR1 and CDR2 from the germline V gene are SNHLY and FYNNEI. Trimming at V came to 4 bases and at J to 4 bases, leaving 6 bases not matched to a gene. The length of the CDR3 is 17 residues.

The TCR was taken from a human donor in good health. The sample consisted of CD4+ T cells from blood buffy coats. The chain links TRBV2 to TRBJ2-6; 11 nucleotides agree with TRBD2. This CDR3 is CASSGTGLAEGANVLTF. The DNA for the CDR3 is TGTGCCAGCAGTGGGACGGGACTAGCGGAAGGGGCCAACGTCCTGACTTTC.